One and the same sample provided the 5 T cell receptor beta chains below, sequenced in a study of T cells after yellow fever vaccination. TCRdb independently ran MiXCR on the 5' RACE reads; one entry per CDR3 protein. Here the sample spans 200,000 to 250,000 distinct CDR3 sequences, 6.9% being singletons. This material consisted of CD4+ T cells sorted from PBMCs, taken 15 days after the yellow fever booster vaccination. The origin of the receptors is a man aged 30 to 39 who received the YFV17D yellow fever vaccine.

This clonotype was picked up a small number of times. J is TRBJ1-3 and V is TRBV4-3; D not certain. CDR1 LGHNA and CDR2 YSLEER come from the germline V gene. V was shortened by 2 bases and J by 9 bases, with 17 bases between the two germline ends. The CDR3 consists of 15 residues. Here the CDR3 reads CASSQSYLRGGTIYF. Here the CDR3 DNA reads TGCGCCAGCAGCCAAAGTTACTTACGCGGTGGCACCATATATTTT.

Many counts were recorded for this clonotype. This sequence joins TRBV12-3 or TRBV12-4 and TRBJ2-3; tentatively, D is TRBD1 (6 bases). This CDR3 region has 16 residues. Trimming pared 3 bases from V and 2 bases from J, leaving 15 bases between. CDR3 in amino acids: CASSFPGNRDTDTQYF. DNA of the CDR3: TGTGCCAGCAGTTTCCCCGGGAACAGGGACACAGATACGCAGTATTTT.

The CDR3 loop reads CATGAADRDYNEQFF. The CDR3 nucleotides are TGTGCCACCGGCGCCGCGGACAGAGACTACAATGAGCAGTTCTTC. V gene TRBV24-1 combines with J gene TRBJ2-1, with TRBD1 as a possible D gene (6 bases). CDR3 length: 15 residues. The germline gives CDR1 KGHDR, CDR2 SFDVKD. V was shortened by 9 bases and J by 3 bases, with 17 bases between the two germline ends.

V and J are TRBV3-1 and TRBJ2-1, with 7 bases fitting TRBD1. The CDR3 sequence is 18 residues long. Germline V gives CDR1 LGHDT, CDR2 YNNKEL (reference sequence). V shed 11 bases and J 7 bases; nucleotides not matched to a gene: 26. The chain's CDR3 is CACTQGVRVGSGGNEQFF. CDR3 sequence (DNA): TGTGCCTGCACCCAAGGTGTCCGAGTCGGTTCAGGGGGAAATGAGCAGTTCTTC.

This clonotype was detected ten times or more. The V call is TRBV27, the J call TRBJ2-2; D gene unclear. The germline V gene has CDR1 MNHEY and CDR2 SMNVEV (reference sequence). The CDR3 length is 12 residues. Trimming removed 1 base at V and 5 bases at J, with 2 bases between. The chain's CDR3 is CASSLWTGELFF. The CDR3 DNA is TGTGCCAGCAGTTTATGGACCGGGGAGCTGTTTTTT.